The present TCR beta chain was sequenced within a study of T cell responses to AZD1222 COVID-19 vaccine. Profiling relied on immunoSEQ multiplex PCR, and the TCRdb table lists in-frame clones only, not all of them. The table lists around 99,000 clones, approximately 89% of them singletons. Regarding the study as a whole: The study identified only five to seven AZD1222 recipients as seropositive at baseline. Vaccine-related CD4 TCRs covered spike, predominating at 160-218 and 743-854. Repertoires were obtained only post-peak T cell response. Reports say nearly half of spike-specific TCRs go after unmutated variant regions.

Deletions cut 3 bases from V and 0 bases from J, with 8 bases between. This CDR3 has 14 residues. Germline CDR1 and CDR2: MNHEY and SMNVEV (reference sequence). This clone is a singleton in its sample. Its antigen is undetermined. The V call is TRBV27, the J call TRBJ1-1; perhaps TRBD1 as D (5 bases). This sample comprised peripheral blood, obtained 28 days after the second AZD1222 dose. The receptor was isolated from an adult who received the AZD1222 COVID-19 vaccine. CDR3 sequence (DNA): TGTGCCAGCAGTTTGGACATCATGAACACTGAAGCTTTCTTT. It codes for CASSLDIMNTEAFF.